This paragraph reports one T cell receptor beta chain. Its antigen is unidentified. This entry is derived from a study of cytomegalovirus exposure and HLA in healthy donors. General study results and limits: V segments that were indistinguishable, TRBV6-2 and TRBV6-3 among them, were omitted from analysis. Within an earlier analysis, most TCR beta V segments proved productive either about 87% or about 30% of the time. Reportedly, fewer N-insertions than the approximately 600-donor mean appeared in an Asian-associated ancestry cluster in a later analysis. CMV serostatus stood as the only immune exposure information on hand.

After removal of 4 bases from V and 5 bases from J, the junction contained 6 bases not matched to a gene. CDR3 length equals 14 residues. Germline V lookup: CDR1 SNHLY, CDR2 FYNNEI. 60 Vbeta and 13 Jbeta primers were used in PCR. Using immunoSEQ multiplex PCR, the repertoire was profiled, and TCRdb retains in-frame clones only, with some absent. The table lists roughly 100,000 clones, approximately 76% of them singletons. The receptor comes from a man in his forties in good health and CMV-seropositive. Input material: PBMCs. V is TRBV2 and J is TRBJ2-5; 8 bases are shared with TRBD2. The CDR3 bases are TGTGCCAGCAGTGGGGGACTAGTACACGAGACCCAGTACTTC. This encodes CASSGGLVHETQYF.